Detailed here is one T cell receptor (beta chain). The CDR3 is made up of 13 amino acids. CDR1 and CDR2 from the germline V gene are SGHDT and YYEEEE. This specimen belongs to a study of monozygotic twins with inflammatory bowel disease. TCRdb re-called the 5' RACE reads; one entry per CDR3 protein, DNA not given. The sample has 400,000 to 500,000 distinct CDR3 sequences. The clonotype was recovered from a human donor with ulcerative colitis or Crohn's disease, or a healthy co-twin of an affected twin (not recorded which). Sequenced sample: blood. This chain links TRBV5-6 with TRBJ2-3. CDR3 protein: CASSLTHTDTQYF. Looking up the rest from reference TRBV5-6 and TRBJ2-3 gives the full variable domain: DAGVTQSPTHLIKTRGQQVTLRCSPKSGHDTVSWYQQALGQGPQFIFQYYEEEERQRGNFPDRFSGHQFPNYSSELNVNALLLGDSALYLCASSLTHTDTQYFGPGTRLTVL.